Following are 14 T cell receptor beta chains from one sample sequenced in a study of blood T cell repertoires in COVID-19 (TCRdb year 2020). The library was made by the immunoSEQ multiplex PCR assay. Entries here come from immuneACCESS through TCRdb and include only in-frame sequences with V and J called. Some clones fail to appear in such tables; in the studies checked, an unresolved V gene covers under half of the shortfall, and the cause of the remainder is unknown. Counted in this sample were fewer than 300,000 clones; 70% to 85% of them appeared once. The ten largest clones capture roughly 0.87% of the sample. The sequencing input was peripheral blood. These receptors came from a human donor with COVID-19, enrolled during active disease. The donor label of this sample is uncertain.

The V call is TRBV27, the J call TRBJ2-7; 8 bases agree with TRBD1. The J segment lost 2 bases and the V segment lost 3 bases, leaving 3 bases of the junction unmatched. Germline V gene data show CDR1 as MNHEY and CDR2 as SMNVEV (reference sequence). There are 14 residues in the CDR3. The CDR3 here is CASSFVDRAYEQYF. Here the CDR3 DNA reads TGTGCCAGCAGTTTTGTGGACAGGGCCTACGAGCAGTACTTC.

This rearrangement joins TRBV6-5 to TRBJ1-2, with 10 bases lining up with TRBD1. The V gene's germline CDR1 is MNHEY and CDR2 SVGAGI. The CDR3 totals 15 residues. After removal of 6 bases from V and 8 bases from J, the junction contained 12 bases not matched to a gene. The CDR3 sequence: CASSRKEDRGSGYTF. The DNA of the CDR3 is TGTGCCAGCAGCCGGAAAGAGGACAGGGGGTCAGGCTACACCTTC.

The rearrangement joins TRBV7-3 to TRBJ2-6; 9 positions match TRBD1. In germline, CDR1 is SGHTA, CDR2 FQGTGA. The V segment lost 1 base and the J segment 1 base; nucleotides outside the gene matches: 11. This CDR3 comprises 20 residues. CDR3 amino acids: CASSLKTIGQGPSGANVLTF. The CDR3 nucleotides read TGTGCCAGCAGCTTAAAGACGATAGGACAGGGGCCTTCTGGGGCCAACGTCCTGACTTTC.

The CDR3 DNA is TGTGCCAGTTCCCAGGGGGAGCAGCCCCAGCATTTT. This translates into CASSQGEQPQHF. J is TRBJ1-5 and V is TRBV28; 7 bases align to TRBD1. Per germline, CDR1 MDHEN and CDR2 SYDVKM. The CDR3 loop spans 12 amino acids. V lost 9 bases to trimming and J lost 7 bases; unmatched junction nucleotides: 6.

The chain uses TRBV2 and TRBJ1-2, with D tentatively TRBD1 (6 bases). This CDR3 has 13 amino acids. Germline CDR1 is SNHLY and CDR2 is FYNNEI. Trimming took off 6 bases at V and 3 bases at J, with 11 bases between the two ends. The CDR3 DNA is TGTGCCAGCAGGCCACAGGGCTACTATGGCTACACCTTC. Translating gives CASRPQGYYGYTF.

This chain connects TRBV19 to TRBJ1-1; TRBD1 matches at 11 bases. V lost 4 bases and J lost 0; bases outside the gene matches: 7. Germline V gene lookup returns CDR1 LNHDA and CDR2 SQIVND (reference sequence). The CDR3 length is 17 residues. The CDR3 DNA sequence: TGTGCCAGTAGTACAAGGACAGGGGGCGCCTTGAACACTGAAGCTTTCTTT. This gives the protein CASSTRTGGALNTEAFF.

The V and J genes are TRBV6-5 and TRBJ1-5; no clear D. V was shortened by 7 bases and J by 0 bases, with 7 bases between the two germline ends. There are 13 residues in the CDR3. Germline values: CDR1 MNHEY, CDR2 SVGAGI. The CDR3 loop is CASIRDSNQPQHF. In DNA form, the CDR3 reads TGTGCCAGCATCCGGGATAGCAATCAGCCCCAGCATTTT.

This clone has more than one count but fewer than ten. The J gene is TRBJ2-5, the V gene TRBV4-1; D unresolved. V lost 1 base, J lost 2 bases, and 8 bases lay in between. The germline gives CDR1 MGHRA, CDR2 YSYEKL. The CDR3 contains 14 residues. CDR3 nucleotide sequence: TGCGCCAGCAGCCAAGTAGGAGTTCAAGAGACCCAGTACTTC. Its translation is CASSQVGVQETQYF.

In this sample, this clone turned up a few times. The chain recombines TRBV29-1 with TRBJ2-3; a possible D gene is TRBD2 (6 bases). Germline V gene sequence: CDR1 SQVTM, CDR2 ANQGSEA. Trimming took off 3 bases at V and 4 bases at J, with 11 bases between the two ends. This CDR3 has 13 residues. The chain's CDR3 is CSVDSGVADTQYF. The CDR3, as DNA: TGCAGCGTTGATTCGGGGGTGGCAGATACGCAGTATTTT.

The DNA of the CDR3 is TGTGCCAGCAGCCTCGGACTAGATTCCTCCTACGAGCAGTACTTC. Translating gives CASSLGLDSSYEQYF. The chain is built from TRBV6-5 and TRBJ2-7, with TRBD2 matching over 7 bases. The CDR3 covers 15 residues. Germline CDR1 and CDR2: MNHEY and SVGAGI. The V segment lost 6 bases and the J segment 0 bases; nucleotides outside the gene matches: 8.

This chain joins TRBV9 and TRBJ1-1, with 10 bases fitting TRBD1. From germline, CDR1 is SGDLS and CDR2 YYNGEE. Trimming at V came to 4 bases and at J to 2 bases, leaving 5 bases not matched to a gene. CDR3 length equals 15 residues. CDR3 coding DNA: TGTGCCAGCAGCCCCGAGACAGGGGGCAACACTGAAGCTTTCTTT. This encodes CASSPETGGNTEAFF.

V is TRBV4-2 and J is TRBJ2-1, with D perhaps TRBD1 (6 bases). V was clipped by 1 base and J by 4 bases, with 8 bases between them. The CDR3 runs to 14 residues. Germline V gene sequence: CDR1 LGHNA, CDR2 YNFKEQ. In DNA, the CDR3 is TGTGCCAGCAGCCAAGGGACAGAGTACAATGAGCAGTTCTTC. Its translation: CASSQGTEYNEQFF.

A few counts support this clone. The chain joins TRBV9 to TRBJ2-3; D may be TRBD2 (5 bases). Trimming took off 0 bases at V and 6 bases at J, with 11 bases between the two ends. The germline gives CDR1 SGDLS, CDR2 YYNGEE. This CDR3 has 14 amino acids. CDR3 in amino acids: CASSVDPGTDTQYF. CDR3 DNA sequence: TGTGCCAGCAGCGTAGACCCGGGAACGGATACGCAGTATTTT.

The chain employs TRBV11-2 and TRBJ2-3; D not resolved. The CDR3 totals 13 residues. Germline V lookup: CDR1 SGHAT, CDR2 FQNNGV. V gave up 5 bases and J gave up 4 bases, with 10 bases separating them. CDR3 bases: TGTGCCAGCAGCCCCCGAAGCCCAGATACGCAGTATTTT. It specifies CASSPRSPDTQYF. Complete variable domain (other parts from reference TRBV11-2 and TRBJ2-3): EAGVAQSPRYKIIEKRQSVAFWCNPISGHATLYWYQQILGQGPKLLIQFQNNGVVDDSQLPKDRFSAERLKGVDSTLKIQPAKLEDSAVYLCASSPRSPDTQYFGPGTRLTVL.